A selection of T cell receptor beta chains follows, all from one sample in a study of long-term antiretroviral therapy in people with HIV. Clones were sequenced by immunoSEQ multiplex PCR, and TCRdb holds only the in-frame ones, with some missing. The data contain about 35,000 clones, roughly four fifths of them singletons. Sequenced material: unsorted PBMCs, taken 1 year after starting antiretroviral therapy. The receptors come from a man between 18 and 29 years old with HIV. The CDR3 runs from the conserved cysteine through the conserved F or W. Fields, in order: CDR3 protein, CDR3 DNA, V gene, clone size, D gene, J gene. The D gene is left open where the match is weak. Clone size appears in some rows only: once, few, many, or a class for an expanded clone.

cdr3_aa: CASSEGRSNTGELFF
cdr3_nt: TGTGCCAGCTCGGAAGGCAGGTCGAACACCGGGGAGCTGTTTTTT
v_call: TRBV7-6
clone_size: NA
d_call: NA
j_call: TRBJ2-2

cdr3_aa: CASSEGTGSGELFF
cdr3_nt: TGTGCCAGCAGTGAAGGGACAGGGTCCGGGGAGCTGTTTTTT
v_call: TRBV6-1
clone_size: NA
d_call: TRBD1
j_call: TRBJ2-2

cdr3_aa: CASSVVDRPYGYTF
cdr3_nt: TGTGCCAGCAGCGTAGTGGACAGGCCATATGGCTACACCTTC
v_call: TRBV9
clone_size: NA
d_call: TRBD1
j_call: TRBJ1-2

cdr3_aa: CASSLPGNTEAFF
cdr3_nt: TGTGCCAGCAGCTTACCGGGCAACACTGAAGCTTTCTTT
v_call: TRBV7-9
clone_size: NA
d_call: NA
j_call: TRBJ1-1

cdr3_aa: CASSESVTSFTGELFF
cdr3_nt: TGTGCCAGCAGTGAATCAGTAACATCTTTCACCGGGGAGCTGTTTTTT
v_call: TRBV6-1
clone_size: NA
d_call: NA
j_call: TRBJ2-2

cdr3_aa: CASSPGTAAYYEQYF
cdr3_nt: TGTGCCAGCAGCCCTGGGACAGCCGCCTACTACGAGCAGTACTTC
v_call: TRBV11-2
clone_size: NA
d_call: TRBD1
j_call: TRBJ2-7

cdr3_aa: CASSLGTYNEQFF
cdr3_nt: TGTGCCAGCAGCTTGGGAACTTACAATGAGCAGTTCTTC
v_call: TRBV7-3
clone_size: NA
d_call: NA
j_call: TRBJ2-1

cdr3_aa: CASSDTGQANNEQFF
cdr3_nt: TGTGCCAGCAGTGATACGGGACAGGCAAACAATGAGCAGTTCTTC
v_call: TRBV25-1
clone_size: NA
d_call: TRBD1
j_call: TRBJ2-1

cdr3_aa: CASSLVPVGEAFF
cdr3_nt: TGTGCCAGCAGCTTAGTCCCGGTTGGTGAAGCTTTCTTT
v_call: TRBV11-2
clone_size: NA
d_call: NA
j_call: TRBJ1-1

cdr3_aa: CASSPKQETQYF
cdr3_nt: TGTGCCAGCTCACCCAAACAAGAGACCCAGTACTTC
v_call: TRBV18
clone_size: NA
d_call: NA
j_call: TRBJ2-5

cdr3_aa: CSVERDYGYTF
cdr3_nt: TGCAGCGTTGAAAGGGACTATGGCTACACCTTC
v_call: TRBV29-1
clone_size: NA
d_call: NA
j_call: TRBJ1-2

cdr3_aa: CASSPKVLDSYNEQFF
cdr3_nt: TGTGCCAGCAGTCCAAAGGTCCTTGACTCCTACAATGAGCAGTTCTTC
v_call: TRBV7-9
clone_size: NA
d_call: NA
j_call: TRBJ2-1

cdr3_aa: CASSVTGTADEAFF
cdr3_nt: TGTGCCAGCAGCGTTACCGGGACAGCAGATGAAGCTTTCTTT
v_call: TRBV9
clone_size: NA
d_call: TRBD1
j_call: TRBJ1-1

cdr3_aa: CASSPGTGGSNTEAFF
cdr3_nt: TGTGCCAGCAGCCCCGGGACAGGGGGCTCGAACACTGAAGCTTTCTTT
v_call: TRBV5-5
clone_size: NA
d_call: TRBD1
j_call: TRBJ1-1

cdr3_aa: CASSPEGGFRNEQYF
cdr3_nt: TGTGCCAGCAGTCCCGAGGGGGGGTTCAGGAACGAGCAGTACTTC
v_call: TRBV27
clone_size: NA
d_call: NA
j_call: TRBJ2-7

cdr3_aa: CASSKVRARGKEQYF
cdr3_nt: TGTGCCAGCAGCAAAGTTAGGGCCAGGGGGAAGGAGCAGTACTTC
v_call: TRBV21-1
clone_size: NA
d_call: NA
j_call: TRBJ2-7

cdr3_aa: CASSQGPSERGNTEAFF
cdr3_nt: TGCGCCAGCAGCCAAGGCCCCTCGGAAAGGGGGAACACTGAAGCTTTCTTT
v_call: TRBV4-1
clone_size: NA
d_call: NA
j_call: TRBJ1-1

cdr3_aa: CSVVLGAQEGYTF
cdr3_nt: TGCAGCGTTGTACTGGGGGCGCAGGAAGGCTACACCTTC
v_call: TRBV29-1
clone_size: few
d_call: NA
j_call: TRBJ1-2

cdr3_aa: CASSPQGWTEAFF
cdr3_nt: TGTGCCAGCAGCCCTCAGGGTTGGACTGAAGCTTTCTTT
v_call: TRBV9
clone_size: NA
d_call: NA
j_call: TRBJ1-1

cdr3_aa: CASSVAGETQYF
cdr3_nt: TGTGCCAGCAGCGTAGCTGGAGAGACCCAGTACTTC
v_call: TRBV9
clone_size: NA
d_call: NA
j_call: TRBJ2-5

cdr3_aa: CASKVRGTTRYGYTF
cdr3_nt: TGTGCCAGCAAGGTACGCGGGACAACTCGGTATGGCTACACCTTC
v_call: TRBV6-1
clone_size: NA
d_call: NA
j_call: TRBJ1-2

cdr3_aa: CASSPTNRLNTEAFF
cdr3_nt: TGTGCCAGCAGCCCTACCAACAGGTTGAACACTGAAGCTTTCTTT
v_call: TRBV7-2
clone_size: few
d_call: NA
j_call: TRBJ1-1

cdr3_aa: CASSHKEGRENTEAFF
cdr3_nt: TGCGCCAGCAGCCACAAGGAGGGACGAGAGAACACTGAAGCTTTCTTT
v_call: TRBV4-1
clone_size: NA
d_call: NA
j_call: TRBJ1-1

cdr3_aa: CATSRETRTQLLEQYF
cdr3_nt: TGTGCCACCAGCAGAGAAACTCGTACCCAGCTACTGGAGCAGTACTTC
v_call: TRBV15
clone_size: once
d_call: NA
j_call: TRBJ2-7

cdr3_aa: CASDGRTSGANVLTF
cdr3_nt: TGTGCCAGTGACGGACGGACCTCTGGGGCCAACGTCCTGACTTTC
v_call: TRBV19
clone_size: NA
d_call: NA
j_call: TRBJ2-6

cdr3_aa: CASRSTGSAEAFF
cdr3_nt: TGTGCCAGCAGGTCCACAGGGTCCGCTGAAGCTTTCTTT
v_call: TRBV7-2
clone_size: NA
d_call: NA
j_call: TRBJ1-1

cdr3_aa: CASSYAHTGELFF
cdr3_nt: TGTGCCAGCAGTTACGCCCACACCGGGGAGCTGTTTTTT
v_call: TRBV6-5
clone_size: few
d_call: NA
j_call: TRBJ2-2

cdr3_aa: CASSLTEDTEAFF
cdr3_nt: TGTGCCAGCAGCTTGACAGAGGACACTGAAGCTTTCTTT
v_call: TRBV5-6
clone_size: NA
d_call: NA
j_call: TRBJ1-1

cdr3_aa: CASSLSGGHTEAFF
cdr3_nt: TGCGCCAGCAGCTTGAGCGGGGGGCACACTGAAGCTTTCTTT
v_call: TRBV5-1
clone_size: NA
d_call: NA
j_call: TRBJ1-1

cdr3_aa: CASSVLAGSTDTQYF
cdr3_nt: TGTGCCAGCAGCGTACTCGCGGGGAGCACAGATACGCAGTATTTT
v_call: TRBV9
clone_size: NA
d_call: NA
j_call: TRBJ2-3

cdr3_aa: CASSLGAREKLFF
cdr3_nt: TGTGCCAGCAGCTTGGGGGCGCGGGAAAAACTGTTTTTT
v_call: TRBV5-6
clone_size: NA
d_call: NA
j_call: TRBJ1-4

cdr3_aa: CASSEEGDLRSQYF
cdr3_nt: TGTGCCAGCAGCGAGGAGGGGGACCTTCGGTCGCAGTATTTT
v_call: TRBV9
clone_size: NA
d_call: NA
j_call: TRBJ2-3

cdr3_aa: CASSPGETQYF
cdr3_nt: TGCGCCAGCAGCCCCGGAGAGACCCAGTACTTC
v_call: TRBV4-1
clone_size: NA
d_call: NA
j_call: TRBJ2-5

cdr3_aa: CASTEENTEAFF
cdr3_nt: TGTGCCAGCACGGAGGAGAACACTGAAGCTTTCTTT
v_call: TRBV28
clone_size: NA
d_call: NA
j_call: TRBJ1-1

cdr3_aa: CASSEGQRYEAFF
cdr3_nt: TGTGCCAGCAGTGAAGGCCAGAGATATGAAGCTTTCTTT
v_call: TRBV2
clone_size: NA
d_call: NA
j_call: TRBJ1-1

cdr3_aa: CASSSYGEGSTEAFF
cdr3_nt: TGTGCCAGCAGTTCTTACGGGGAAGGGAGCACTGAAGCTTTCTTT
v_call: TRBV28
clone_size: NA
d_call: NA
j_call: TRBJ1-1

cdr3_aa: CASSGGGRTPGRLFF
cdr3_nt: TGTGCCAGCAGTGGGGGTGGCAGAACACCGGGGAGGCTGTTTTTT
v_call: TRBV6-4
clone_size: NA
d_call: NA
j_call: TRBJ2-2

cdr3_aa: CASSPGDYSPLHF
cdr3_nt: TGCGCCAGCAGTCCCGGAGACTACTCACCCCTCCACTTT
v_call: TRBV5-1
clone_size: once
d_call: NA
j_call: TRBJ1-6

cdr3_aa: CASSQYGQVDYGYTF
cdr3_nt: TGCGCCAGCAGCCAATACGGACAGGTCGACTATGGCTACACCTTC
v_call: TRBV4-3
clone_size: NA
d_call: TRBD1
j_call: TRBJ1-2

cdr3_aa: CASSLTGMNTEAFF
cdr3_nt: TGTGCCAGCAGCTTGACAGGGATGAACACTGAAGCTTTCTTT
v_call: TRBV11-2
clone_size: NA
d_call: TRBD1
j_call: TRBJ1-1

cdr3_aa: CASSLGAGSVNTEAFF
cdr3_nt: TGCGCCAGCAGCTTGGGGGCAGGGTCGGTGAACACTGAAGCTTTCTTT
v_call: TRBV5-1
clone_size: NA
d_call: NA
j_call: TRBJ1-1

cdr3_aa: CASSPGGGLDEQFF
cdr3_nt: TGTGCCAGCAGCCCCGGGGGGGGTTTAGATGAGCAGTTCTTC
v_call: TRBV7-3
clone_size: NA
d_call: TRBD2
j_call: TRBJ2-1

cdr3_aa: CASSSRTSGAYNEQFF
cdr3_nt: TGTGCCAGCAGCTCACGGACTAGCGGGGCCTACAATGAGCAGTTCTTC
v_call: TRBV9
clone_size: NA
d_call: TRBD2
j_call: TRBJ2-1

cdr3_aa: CASSLSSAPNTEAFF
cdr3_nt: TGTGCCAGCAGTTTATCCTCCGCCCCGAACACTGAAGCTTTCTTT
v_call: TRBV27
clone_size: few
d_call: NA
j_call: TRBJ1-1

cdr3_aa: CASRADGMNTGELFF
cdr3_nt: TGTGCCAGCAGGGCGGACGGAATGAACACCGGGGAGCTGTTTTTT
v_call: TRBV9
clone_size: NA
d_call: NA
j_call: TRBJ2-2

cdr3_aa: CASGLARGRAPDYQPQHF
cdr3_nt: TGTGCTAGTGGTTTGGCGAGAGGGAGGGCCCCCGACTATCAGCCCCAGCATTTT
v_call: TRBV12-5
clone_size: NA
d_call: NA
j_call: TRBJ1-5

cdr3_aa: CASSPWGKTGGNEKLFF
cdr3_nt: TGTGCCAGCAGCCCATGGGGGAAGACAGGGGGTAATGAAAAACTGTTTTTT
v_call: TRBV7-9
clone_size: NA
d_call: TRBD1
j_call: TRBJ1-4

cdr3_aa: CSGGHGYTF
cdr3_nt: TGCAGTGGAGGGCATGGCTACACCTTC
v_call: TRBV20-1
clone_size: NA
d_call: NA
j_call: TRBJ1-2

cdr3_aa: CASSSHRDGNQPQHF
cdr3_nt: TGTGCCAGCAGCTCCCACCGGGACGGTAATCAGCCCCAGCATTTT
v_call: TRBV27
clone_size: NA
d_call: NA
j_call: TRBJ1-5

cdr3_aa: CASSVQGNYGYTF
cdr3_nt: TGTGCCAGCAGCGTGCAGGGGAACTATGGCTACACCTTC
v_call: TRBV5-4
clone_size: NA
d_call: NA
j_call: TRBJ1-2

cdr3_aa: CASSVEWVGEQYF
cdr3_nt: TGTGCCAGCAGCGTAGAGTGGGTCGGCGAGCAGTACTTC
v_call: TRBV9
clone_size: NA
d_call: NA
j_call: TRBJ2-7

cdr3_aa: CASSPDRGEKLFF
cdr3_nt: TGTGCCAGCTCACCCGACAGGGGTGAAAAACTGTTTTTT
v_call: TRBV18
clone_size: NA
d_call: TRBD1
j_call: TRBJ1-4

cdr3_aa: CASSLGPTDSTFSGANVLTF
cdr3_nt: TGTGCCAGCAGCCTTGGGCCGACGGATTCCACCTTCTCTGGGGCCAACGTCCTGACTTTC
v_call: TRBV28
clone_size: NA
d_call: NA
j_call: TRBJ2-6

cdr3_aa: CASSQSTGPSYEQYF
cdr3_nt: TGCGCCAGCAGCCAATCGACAGGCCCCTCCTACGAGCAGTACTTC
v_call: TRBV4-3
clone_size: NA
d_call: NA
j_call: TRBJ2-7

cdr3_aa: CASSFVGGGYGYTF
cdr3_nt: TGTGCCAGCAGTTTCGTGGGAGGGGGTTATGGCTACACCTTC
v_call: TRBV27
clone_size: NA
d_call: NA
j_call: TRBJ1-2